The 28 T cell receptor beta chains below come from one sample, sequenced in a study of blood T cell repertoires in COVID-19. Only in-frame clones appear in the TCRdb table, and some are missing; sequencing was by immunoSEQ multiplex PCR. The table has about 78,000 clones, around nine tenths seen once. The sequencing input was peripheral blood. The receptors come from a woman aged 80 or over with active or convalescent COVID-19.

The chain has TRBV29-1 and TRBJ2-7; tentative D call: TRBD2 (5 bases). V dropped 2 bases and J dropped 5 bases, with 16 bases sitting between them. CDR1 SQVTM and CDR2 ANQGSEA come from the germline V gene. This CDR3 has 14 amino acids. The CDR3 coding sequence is TGCAGCGTTGAATTGTACGGACTGGCGCACGAGCAGTACTTC. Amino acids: CSVELYGLAHEQYF.

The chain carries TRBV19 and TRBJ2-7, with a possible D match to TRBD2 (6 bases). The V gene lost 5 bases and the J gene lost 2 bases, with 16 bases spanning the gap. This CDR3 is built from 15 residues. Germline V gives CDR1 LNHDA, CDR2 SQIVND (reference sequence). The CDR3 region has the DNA TGTGCCAGTAGTCCTGGGGGGATACTAACCTACGAGCAGTACTTC. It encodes CASSPGGILTYEQYF. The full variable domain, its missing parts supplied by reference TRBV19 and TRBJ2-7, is DGGITQSPKYLFRKEGQNVTLSCEQNLNHDAMYWYRQDPGQGLRLIYYSQIVNDFQKGDIAEGYSVSREKKESFPLTVTSAQKNPTAFYLCASSPGGILTYEQYFGPGTRLTVT.

The CDR3 loop reads CASSPQARGRNSPLHF. For the CDR3, the DNA is TGTGCCAGCAGCCCCCAGGCCAGGGGTCGTAATTCACCCCTCCACTTT. The chain combines TRBV7-9 with TRBJ1-6, with D perhaps TRBD1 (6 bases). Germline CDR1 is SEHNR and CDR2 is FQNEAQ (reference sequence). V lost 5 bases and J 6 bases, leaving 17 bases between the germline ends. The CDR3 extends over 16 amino acids. The full variable domain, completed using reference TRBV7-9 and TRBJ1-6, is DTGVSQNPRHKITKRGQNVTFRCDPISEHNRLYWYRQTLGQGPEFLTYFQNEAQLEKSRLLSDRFSAERPKGSFSTLEIQRTEQGDSAMYLCASSPQARGRNSPLHFGNGTRLTVT.

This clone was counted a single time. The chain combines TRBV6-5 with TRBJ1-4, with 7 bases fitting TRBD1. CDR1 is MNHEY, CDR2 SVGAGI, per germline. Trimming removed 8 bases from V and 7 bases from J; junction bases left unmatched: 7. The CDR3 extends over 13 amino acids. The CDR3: CASSQGGSEKLFF. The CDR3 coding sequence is TGTGCCAGCTCTCAGGGGGGTAGTGAAAAACTGTTTTTT.

CDR3 loop: CASSFRQGSYNEQFF. The CDR3 bases are TGTGCCAGCAGCTTCCGACAGGGGTCCTACAATGAGCAGTTCTTC. The V and J genes are TRBV7-2 and TRBJ2-1; the match to TRBD1 covers 8 bases. V lost 3 bases to trimming and J lost 1 base; unmatched junction nucleotides: 2. This CDR3 contains 15 residues. CDR1 is SGHTA, CDR2 FQGNSA, per germline.

The CDR3 DNA is TGTGCCAGCACTCTACGGCAGGGCCCCACCGGGGAGCTGTTTTTT. It is translated as CASTLRQGPTGELFF. This chain joins TRBV9 and TRBJ2-2, with D possibly being TRBD1 (5 bases). Deletions cut 6 bases from V and 4 bases from J, with 16 bases between. CDR1 and CDR2 from the germline V gene are SGDLS and YYNGEE. The length of the CDR3 is 15 residues.

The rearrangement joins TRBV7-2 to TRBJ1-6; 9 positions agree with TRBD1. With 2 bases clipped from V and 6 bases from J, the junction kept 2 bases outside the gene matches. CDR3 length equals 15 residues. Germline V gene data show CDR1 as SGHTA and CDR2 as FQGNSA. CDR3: CASSLNRGLNSPLHF. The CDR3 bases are TGTGCCAGCAGCTTAAACAGGGGGCTTAATTCACCCCTCCACTTT.

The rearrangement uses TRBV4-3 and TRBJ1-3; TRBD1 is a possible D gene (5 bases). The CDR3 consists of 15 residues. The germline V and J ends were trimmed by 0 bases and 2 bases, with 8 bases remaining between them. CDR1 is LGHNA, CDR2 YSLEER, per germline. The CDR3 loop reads CASSQEFRAGNTIYF. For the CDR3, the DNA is TGCGCCAGCAGCCAAGAATTCAGGGCTGGAAACACCATATATTTT.

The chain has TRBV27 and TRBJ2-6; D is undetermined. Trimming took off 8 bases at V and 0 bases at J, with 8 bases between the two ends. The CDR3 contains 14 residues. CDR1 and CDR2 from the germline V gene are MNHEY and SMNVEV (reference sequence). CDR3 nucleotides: TGTGCCAGCCGCGCTTACTCTGGGGCCAACGTCCTGACTTTC. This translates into CASRAYSGANVLTF.

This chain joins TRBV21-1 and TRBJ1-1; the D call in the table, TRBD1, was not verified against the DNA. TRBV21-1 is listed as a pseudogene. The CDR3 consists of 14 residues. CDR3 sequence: CASSEPNRNTEAFF. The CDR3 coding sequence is TGTGCCAGCAGCGAGCCCAACAGGAACACTGAAGCTTTCTTT.

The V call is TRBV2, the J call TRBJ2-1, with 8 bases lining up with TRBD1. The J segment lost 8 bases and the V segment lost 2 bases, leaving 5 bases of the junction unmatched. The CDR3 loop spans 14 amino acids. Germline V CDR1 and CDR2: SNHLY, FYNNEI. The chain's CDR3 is CASSERTGFYEQFF. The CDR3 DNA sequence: TGTGCCAGCAGTGAAAGGACAGGGTTCTATGAGCAGTTCTTC.

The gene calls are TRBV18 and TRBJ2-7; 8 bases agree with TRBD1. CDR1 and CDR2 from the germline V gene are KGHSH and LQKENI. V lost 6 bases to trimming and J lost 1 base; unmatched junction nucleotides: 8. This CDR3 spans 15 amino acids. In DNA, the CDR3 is TGTGCCAGCTCGCTAGGACAGGGAACTTCCTACGAGCAGTACTTC. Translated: CASSLGQGTSYEQYF.

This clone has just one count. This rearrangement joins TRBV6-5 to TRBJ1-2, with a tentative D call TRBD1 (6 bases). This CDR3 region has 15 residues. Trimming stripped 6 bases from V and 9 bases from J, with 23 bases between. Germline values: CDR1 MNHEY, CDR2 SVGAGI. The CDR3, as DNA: TGTGCCAGCAGCGTCGAACAGGGTCAGTACGGTCGCTACACCTTC. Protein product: CASSVEQGQYGRYTF.

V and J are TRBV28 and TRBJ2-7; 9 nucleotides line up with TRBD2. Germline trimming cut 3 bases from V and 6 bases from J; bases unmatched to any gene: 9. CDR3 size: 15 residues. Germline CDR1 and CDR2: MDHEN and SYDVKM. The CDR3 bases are TGTGCCAGCAGTTTTGCGATAGCGGGAGCTCGCGAGCAGTACTTC. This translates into CASSFAIAGAREQYF.

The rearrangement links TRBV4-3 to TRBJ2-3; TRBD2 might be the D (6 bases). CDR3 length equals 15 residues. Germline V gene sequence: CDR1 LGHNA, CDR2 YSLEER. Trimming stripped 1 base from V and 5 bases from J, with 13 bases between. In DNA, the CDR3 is TGCGCCAGCAGCCAAGCCCGGGACTTCTTAGATACGCAGTATTTT. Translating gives CASSQARDFLDTQYF.

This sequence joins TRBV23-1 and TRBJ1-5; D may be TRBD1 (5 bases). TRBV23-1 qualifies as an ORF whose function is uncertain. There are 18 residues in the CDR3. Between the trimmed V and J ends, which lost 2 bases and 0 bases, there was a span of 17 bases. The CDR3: CASSQPTDTYYSNQPQHF. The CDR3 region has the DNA TGCGCCAGCAGTCAACCAACGGACACTTACTATAGCAATCAGCCCCAGCATTTT.

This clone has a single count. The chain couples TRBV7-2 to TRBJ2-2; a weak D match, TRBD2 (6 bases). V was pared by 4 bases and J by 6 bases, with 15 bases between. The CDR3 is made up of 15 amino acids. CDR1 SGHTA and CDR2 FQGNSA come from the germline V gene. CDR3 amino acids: CASSSRRGGAGELFF. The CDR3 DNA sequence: TGTGCCAGCAGCTCCCGACGGGGAGGCGCCGGGGAGCTGTTTTTT. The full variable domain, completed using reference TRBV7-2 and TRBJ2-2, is GAGVSQSPSNKVTEKGKDVELRCDPISGHTALYWYRQSLGQGLEFLIYFQGNSAPDKSGLPSDRFSAERTGGSVSTLTIQRTQQEDSAVYLCASSSRRGGAGELFFGEGSRLTVL.

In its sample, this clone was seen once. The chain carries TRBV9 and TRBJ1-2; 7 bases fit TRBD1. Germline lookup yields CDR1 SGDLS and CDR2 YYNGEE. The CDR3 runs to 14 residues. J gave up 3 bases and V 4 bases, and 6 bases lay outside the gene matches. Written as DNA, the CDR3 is TGTGCCAGCAGCATGCCCGGGACAGACTATGGCTACACCTTC. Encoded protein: CASSMPGTDYGYTF.

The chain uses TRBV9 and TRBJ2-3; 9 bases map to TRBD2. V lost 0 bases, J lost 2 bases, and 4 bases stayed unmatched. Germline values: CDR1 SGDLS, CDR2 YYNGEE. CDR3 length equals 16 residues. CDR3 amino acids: CASSVGLAGPTDTQYF. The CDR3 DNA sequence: TGTGCCAGCAGCGTAGGGCTAGCGGGGCCCACAGATACGCAGTATTTT.

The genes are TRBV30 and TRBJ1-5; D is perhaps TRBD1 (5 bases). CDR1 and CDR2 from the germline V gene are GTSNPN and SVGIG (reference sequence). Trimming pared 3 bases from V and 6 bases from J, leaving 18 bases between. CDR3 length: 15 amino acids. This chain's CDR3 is CAWSPQGLMGQPQHF. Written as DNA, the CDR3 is TGTGCCTGGAGCCCGCAGGGTCTGATGGGTCAGCCCCAGCATTTT.

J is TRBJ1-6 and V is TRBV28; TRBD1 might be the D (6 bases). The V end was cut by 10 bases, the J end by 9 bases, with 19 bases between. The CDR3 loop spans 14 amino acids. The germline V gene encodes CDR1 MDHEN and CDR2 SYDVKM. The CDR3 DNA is TGTGCCACTACTTCCCGGCAGGGGAGTTCACCCCTCCACTTT. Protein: CATTSRQGSSPLHF. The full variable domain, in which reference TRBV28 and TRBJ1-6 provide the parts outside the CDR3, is DVKVTQSSRYLVKRTGEKVFLECVQDMDHENMFWYRQDPGLGLRLIYFSYDVKMKEKGDIPEGYSVSREKKERFSLILESASTNQTSMYLCATTSRQGSSPLHFGNGTRLTVT.

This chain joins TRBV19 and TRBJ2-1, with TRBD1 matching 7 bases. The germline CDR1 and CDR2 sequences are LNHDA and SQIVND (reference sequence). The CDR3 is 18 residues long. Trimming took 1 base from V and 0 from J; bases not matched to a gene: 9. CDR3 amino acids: CASSIGRGAGGSYNEQFF. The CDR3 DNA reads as TGTGCCAGTAGTATAGGACGAGGGGCAGGGGGCTCCTACAATGAGCAGTTCTTC.

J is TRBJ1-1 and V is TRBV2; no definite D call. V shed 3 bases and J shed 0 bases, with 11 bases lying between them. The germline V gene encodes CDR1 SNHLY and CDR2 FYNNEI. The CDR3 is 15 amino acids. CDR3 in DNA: TGTGCCAGCAGTGAGGGAGTCACCCTGAACACTGAAGCTTTCTTT. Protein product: CASSEGVTLNTEAFF. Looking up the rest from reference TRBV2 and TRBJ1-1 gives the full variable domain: EPEVTQTPSHQVTQMGQEVILRCVPISNHLYFYWYRQILGQKVEFLVSFYNNEISEKSEIFDDQFSVERPDGSNFTLKIRSTKLEDSAMYFCASSEGVTLNTEAFFGQGTRLTVV.

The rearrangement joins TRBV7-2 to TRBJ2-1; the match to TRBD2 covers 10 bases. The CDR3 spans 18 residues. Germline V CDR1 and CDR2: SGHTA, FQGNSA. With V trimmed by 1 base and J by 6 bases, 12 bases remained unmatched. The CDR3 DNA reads TGTGCCAGCAGCTTAGATCTAGCGGGGGCCCTGGGTGGCAATGAGCAGTTCTTC. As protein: CASSLDLAGALGGNEQFF.

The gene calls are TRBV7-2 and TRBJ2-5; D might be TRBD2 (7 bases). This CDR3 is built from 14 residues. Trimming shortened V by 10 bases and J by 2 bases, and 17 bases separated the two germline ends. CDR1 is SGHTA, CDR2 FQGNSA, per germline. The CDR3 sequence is CATKRGGWQETQYF. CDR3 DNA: TGTGCCACGAAGAGGGGGGGCTGGCAAGAGACCCAGTACTTC.

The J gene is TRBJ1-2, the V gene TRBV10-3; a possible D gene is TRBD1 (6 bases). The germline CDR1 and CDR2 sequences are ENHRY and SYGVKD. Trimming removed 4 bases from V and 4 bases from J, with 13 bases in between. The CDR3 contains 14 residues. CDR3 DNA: TGTGCCATCAGTGGAAACAGGGACGGCTATGGCTACACCTTC. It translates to CAISGNRDGYGYTF.

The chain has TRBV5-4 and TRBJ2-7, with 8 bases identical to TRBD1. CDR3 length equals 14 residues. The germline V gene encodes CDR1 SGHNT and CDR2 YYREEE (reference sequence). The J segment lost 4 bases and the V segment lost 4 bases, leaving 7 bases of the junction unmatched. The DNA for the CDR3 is TGTGCCAGCAGCCCCCCGGGACAGGCTTACGAGCAGTACTTC. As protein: CASSPPGQAYEQYF. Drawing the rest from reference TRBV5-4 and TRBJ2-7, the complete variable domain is ETGVTQSPTHLIKTRGQQVTLRCSSQSGHNTVSWYQQALGQGPQFIFQYYREEENGRGNFPPRFSGLQFPNYSSELNVNALELDDSALYLCASSPPGQAYEQYFGPGTRLTVT.

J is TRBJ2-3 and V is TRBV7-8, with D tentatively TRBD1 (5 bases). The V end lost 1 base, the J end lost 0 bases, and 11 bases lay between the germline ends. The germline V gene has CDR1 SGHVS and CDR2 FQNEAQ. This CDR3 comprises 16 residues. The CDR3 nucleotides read TGTGCCAGCAGCTTAGAGGCAGGGTGGAGCACAGATACGCAGTATTTT. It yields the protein CASSLEAGWSTDTQYF.